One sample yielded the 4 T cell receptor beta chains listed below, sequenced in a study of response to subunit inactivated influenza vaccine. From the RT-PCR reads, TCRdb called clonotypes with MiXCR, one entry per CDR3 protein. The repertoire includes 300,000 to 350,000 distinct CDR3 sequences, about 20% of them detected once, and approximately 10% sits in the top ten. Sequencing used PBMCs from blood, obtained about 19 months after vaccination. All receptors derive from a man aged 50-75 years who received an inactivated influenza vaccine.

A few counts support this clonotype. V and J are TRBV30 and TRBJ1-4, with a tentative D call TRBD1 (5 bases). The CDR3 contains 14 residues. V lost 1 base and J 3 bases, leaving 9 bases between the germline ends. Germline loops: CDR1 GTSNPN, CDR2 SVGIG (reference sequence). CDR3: CAWSELGPNEKLFF. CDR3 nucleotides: TGTGCCTGGAGTGAACTGGGGCCTAATGAAAAACTGTTTTTT.

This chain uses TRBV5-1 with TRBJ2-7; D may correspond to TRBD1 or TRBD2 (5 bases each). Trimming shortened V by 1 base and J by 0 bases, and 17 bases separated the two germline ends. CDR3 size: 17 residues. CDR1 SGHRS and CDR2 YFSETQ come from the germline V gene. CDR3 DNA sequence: TGCGCCAGCAGCTTGCAGATCGGGACCGCTAGCTCCTACGAGCAGTACTTC. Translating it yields CASSLQIGTASSYEQYF.

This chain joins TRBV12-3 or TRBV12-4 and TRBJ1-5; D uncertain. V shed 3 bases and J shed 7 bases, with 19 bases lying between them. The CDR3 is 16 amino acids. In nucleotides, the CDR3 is TGTGCCAGCAGTTTGGGAGAACTCACTACACCCCAGCCCCAGCATTTT. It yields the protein CASSLGELTTPQPQHF.

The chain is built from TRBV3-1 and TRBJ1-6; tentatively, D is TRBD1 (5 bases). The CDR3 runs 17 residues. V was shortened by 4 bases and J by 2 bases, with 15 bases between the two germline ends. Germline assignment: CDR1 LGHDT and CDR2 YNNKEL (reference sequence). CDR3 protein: CASSLEGRLTYNSPLHF. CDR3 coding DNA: TGTGCCAGCAGCCTCGAGGGGCGGCTAACCTATAATTCACCCCTCCACTTT.